Here is one TCR beta chain with its context. Its antigen is not yet known. Base qualities are not at hand, and no much larger clone is one base apart. At diagnosis, tumor, uninvolved tumor-adjacent lung and peripheral blood were collected and then preserved as a mix of FFPE and fresh-frozen material. For TCR repertoire profiling, blood samples were analyzed in the form of peripheral blood mononuclear cells. TCR beta CDR3 regions were sequenced from DNA using the immunoSEQ Assay. Per the original workflow: T cell density was computed as TCR beta template counts normalized to usable DNA estimated by amplifying housekeeping genes. The preseqR package was used to estimate richness by extrapolating to 400,000 templates for PBMC samples and to 120,000 templates for tissue samples. Clonality was defined as one minus Pielou's evenness. To identify tissue-enriched TCRs, differential abundance testing was run on productive amino-acid clonotypes with a minimum total count of 5 and an alpha of 0.1. The Jaccard Index and the Morisita Overlap Index were used to measure repertoire overlap between compartments. TCR beta CDR3s were clustered by GLIPH together with public tetramer-defined viral CDR3s, and at least three viral sequences plus V-gene enrichment were required for viral motifs. The source is immuneACCESS, and TCRdb retained only in-frame sequences with V and J called. Part of the clones is not carried over; for the studies checked, unresolved V genes explain less than half of this, and the remainder is unexplained. The DNA was the basis for D and trimming; V, J and clone size are from that table. In this sample the table shows approximately 30,000 clones, 93% of which occur a single time. 7.9% of the sample goes to the ten largest clones.

Reading the germline V gene gives CDR1 SGHRS and CDR2 YFSETQ. Trimming takes 4 bases from V and 2 bases from J, and the germline ends sit 7 bases apart. From the cysteine up to the phenylalanine, the CDR3 has a length of 13 residues. The retained sequence is limited to the CDR3, 39 bases, with the frame set at the first base. This sample was included in a study of T cells in localized non-small cell lung cancer (dated by TCRdb to about 2020). About the study as a whole: The study analyzed T cell repertoires of a few hundred early-stage NSCLC patients, comparing tumors and uninvolved tumor-adjacent lungs. The cohort consisted of 200 to 250 treatment-naive NSCLC patients whose localized lung tumors had been resected. A mean age of approximately 66 years was recorded for the NSCLC patients, of whom under 150 were male and 90 to 110 were female.

Paper-wide results and their limitations: Because multi-region sequencing of the tumors was not done, intratumor heterogeneity could not be ruled out. Uninvolved tumor-adjacent lung showed the highest T cell clonality, higher than tumor, which suggests more focused antigenic responses in the uninvolved tumor-adjacent lung. A median of 57 of the top 100 tumor clones turned up in the paired uninvolved adjacent lung, and under 30 of those clones also ranked among the top 100 of that same adjacent lung. Longer overall survival was associated with higher blood T cell density, whereas shorter survival was associated with higher adjacent-lung clonality. Because of the exploratory design, TCR variables were selected using unadjusted p-values without false-discovery rate correction.

This clonotype originated in a female donor over 55 with stage I lung adenocarcinoma. The sample was peripheral blood, taken before any cancer treatment. The V and J segments used are TRBV5-1 and TRBJ2-1, with the D gene call left open. DNA sequence: TGCGCCAGCAGCGATCAGACCTACAATGAGCAGTTCTTC. The resulting protein is CASSDQTYNEQFF.